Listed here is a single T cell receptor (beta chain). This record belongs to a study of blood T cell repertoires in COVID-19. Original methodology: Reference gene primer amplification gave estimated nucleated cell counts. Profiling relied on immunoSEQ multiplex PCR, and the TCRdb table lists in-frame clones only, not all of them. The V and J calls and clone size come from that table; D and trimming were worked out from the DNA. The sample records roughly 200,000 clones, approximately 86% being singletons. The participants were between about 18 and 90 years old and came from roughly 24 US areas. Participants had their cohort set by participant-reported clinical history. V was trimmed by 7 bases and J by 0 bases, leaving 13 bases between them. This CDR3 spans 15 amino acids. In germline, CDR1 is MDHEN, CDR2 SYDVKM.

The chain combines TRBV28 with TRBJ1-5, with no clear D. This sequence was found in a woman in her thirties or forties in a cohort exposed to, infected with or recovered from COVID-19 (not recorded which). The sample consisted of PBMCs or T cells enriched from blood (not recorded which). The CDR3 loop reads CASTMVGYSNQPQHF. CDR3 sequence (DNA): TGTGCCAGCACCATGGTGGGCTATAGCAATCAGCCCCAGCATTTT.